The clone carrying this T cell receptor (beta chain) was seen more than once but under ten times. Profiling relied on immunoSEQ multiplex PCR, and the TCRdb table lists in-frame clones only, not all of them. The table shows about 2.5 million clones, with 80% to 95% occurring only once. The data derive from a study of shared clonotypes between healthy human individuals. Trimming removed 6 bases from V and 0 bases from J, with 17 bases in between. There are 17 residues in the CDR3. Germline V lookup: CDR1 MNHEY, CDR2 SMNVEV (reference sequence). The material sequenced was naive CD4+ T cells from PBMCs. Described subset: CD45RA+ positively selected. The rearrangement uses TRBV27 and TRBJ2-2; D perhaps matches TRBD1 (5 bases). The TCR was taken from a man aged 18 to 35 in good health. Some clones in this sample may be carry-over from other donors' samples. The CDR3 nucleotides read TGTGCCAGCAGCTGGGCGACAGCGATCACGAACACCGGGGAGCTGTTTTTT. Residues: CASSWATAITNTGELFF.